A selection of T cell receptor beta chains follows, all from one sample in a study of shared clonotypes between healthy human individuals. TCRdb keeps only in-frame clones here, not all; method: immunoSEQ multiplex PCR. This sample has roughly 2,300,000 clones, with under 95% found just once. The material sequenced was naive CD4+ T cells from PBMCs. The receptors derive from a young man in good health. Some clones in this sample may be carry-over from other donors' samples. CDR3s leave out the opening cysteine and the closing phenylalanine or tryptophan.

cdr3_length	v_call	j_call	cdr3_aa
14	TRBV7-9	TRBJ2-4	ASSLGGMVGKNIQY
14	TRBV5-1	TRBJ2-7	ASSPAVTGGSYEQY
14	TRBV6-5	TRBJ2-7	ASSYSSPGATYEQY
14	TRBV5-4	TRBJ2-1	ASSPLAGNSQNEQF
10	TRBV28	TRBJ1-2	AIRVTNYGYT
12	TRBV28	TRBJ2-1	ASSLSGSIYEQF
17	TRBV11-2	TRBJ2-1	ASSSRTASGSPIYNEQF
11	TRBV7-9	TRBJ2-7	ASSSGTPNEQY
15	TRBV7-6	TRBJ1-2	ASSSHLAGTASYGYT
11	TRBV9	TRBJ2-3	ASSVDSTDTQY
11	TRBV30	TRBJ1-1	AWSTDRNTEAF
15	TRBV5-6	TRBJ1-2	ASSLEGWVPFLGGYT
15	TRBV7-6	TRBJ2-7	ASSLDPAGAIWYEQY
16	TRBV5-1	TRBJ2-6	ASSQLGGRGNGANVLT
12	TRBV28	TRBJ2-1	ASRGGGAFGEQF
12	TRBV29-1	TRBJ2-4	SVQAVLAKNIQY
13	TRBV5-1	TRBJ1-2	ASSRDSPSNYGYT
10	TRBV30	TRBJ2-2	AWMSNTGELF
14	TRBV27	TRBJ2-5	ASSRTRDRDQETQY
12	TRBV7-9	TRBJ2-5	ASSLEILVETQY
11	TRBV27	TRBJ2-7	ASSPSLLYEQY
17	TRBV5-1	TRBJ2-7	ASSSTGTGWDWTTGEQY
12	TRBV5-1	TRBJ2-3	ASSTGLGRDTQY